This is a list of T cell receptor beta chains from one sample in a study of T cells in Graves' hyperthyroidism and ophthalmopathy. TCRdb itself ran the multiplex PCR reads through MiXCR, one entry per CDR3 protein. The repertoire holds a few hundred thousand distinct CDR3 sequences, with 35% to 55% as singletons. Sample: peripheral blood or thyroid tissue (not recorded which). The receptors derive from a woman aged 18-29 years with Graves' hyperthyroidism. The CDR3 runs from the conserved cysteine through the conserved F or W. The order of the fields is V gene, D gene, clone size, J gene, CDR3 DNA, CDR3 protein. A D gene is named only where the DNA matches it firmly. Part of the rows lack a size; the others show once, few, many or a class for expanded clones.

>TRBV10-2|NA|NA|TRBJ1-1
TGCGCCAGCATACTGACCAGGGTGCTGACTGAAGCTTTCTTT
CASILTRVLTEAFF
>TRBV15|TRBD1|once|TRBJ1-2
TGTGCCGGACAGGGGGCGGACTATGGCTTCACCTTC
CAGQGADYGFTF
>TRBV11-2|NA|few|TRBJ1-2
TGTGCCAGCAGCTTAGCCCACCAACCCCGGGACCCCCGCGGCTACACCTTC
CASSLAHQPRDPRGYTF
>TRBV9|NA|many|TRBJ1-4
TGTGCCAGCAGCGGAGGGGGACGGTCTAATGAAAAACTGTTTTTT
CASSGGGRSNEKLFF
>TRBV27|NA|NA|TRBJ2-5
TGTGCCAGCAGTTTCGCGGGCATCCCCCAGGGGACCCAGTACTTC
CASSFAGIPQGTQYF
>TRBV10-3|TRBD2|NA|TRBJ2-7
TGTGCCATCAGTGCTCCAAGAGGGGGACTAGCGGAAAGCTCCTACGAGCAGTACTTC
CAISAPRGGLAESSYEQYF
>TRBV29-1|NA|once|TRBJ1-5
TGCAGCGTTGACTCCGGGGCCGGAGAGACCCAGCATTTT
CSVDSGAGETQHF
>TRBV24-1|NA|NA|TRBJ2-5
TGTGCCACGACGGTCAGTTGGGAGACCCAGTACTTC
CATTVSWETQYF
>TRBV6-1|NA|many|TRBJ2-7
TGTGCCAGCACCCTCCTCCGGGACACCAGCTACGAGCAGTACTTC
CASTLLRDTSYEQYF
>TRBV11-2|TRBD2|many|TRBJ2-5
TGTGCCAGCAGTTTCACCGGGACTAGCGCCCAAGAGACCCAGTACTTC
CASSFTGTSAQETQYF
>TRBV7-9|NA|many|TRBJ2-5
TGTGCCAGCAGCTTAGCGCTCTTTAGGGGGCAAGAGACCCAGTACTTC
CASSLALFRGQETQYF
>TRBV20-1|NA|many|TRBJ1-4
TGCAGTGCTAGAGATCCGAAAGTGTTGACAGCAAATGAAAAACTGTTTTTT
CSARDPKVLTANEKLFF
>TRBV7-2|NA|many|TRBJ2-5
TGTGCCAGCAGCCCAAGCTGGGTGTCGGGAGTGGTCGAGACCCAGTACTTC
CASSPSWVSGVVETQYF
>TRBV20-1|NA|NA|TRBJ2-1
TGCAGTCTCGGAGTGACGGATGAGCAGTTCTTC
CSLGVTDEQFF
>TRBV6-5|NA|NA|TRBJ2-2
TGTGCCAGCAGTTCCGACACAATCAAAGACACCGGGGAGCTGTTTTTT
CASSSDTIKDTGELFF